The 17 T cell receptor beta chains in this list originate from one sample, sequenced in a study of tumour-infiltrating T cells in Burkitt lymphoma. Generated by immunoSEQ multiplex PCR, the TCRdb table keeps only in-frame clones and is missing some. The sample has some 13,000 clones; more than 70% are singletons. Sequenced sample: tumor tissue. All receptors come from a human donor with diffuse large B-cell lymphoma.

The rearrangement links TRBV10-2 to TRBJ1-1; D unclear. The CDR3 covers 12 residues. Germline CDR1 WSHSY, CDR2 SAAADI. V was pared by 7 bases and J by 4 bases, with 10 bases between. The DNA for the CDR3 is TGCGCCAGCACAGGACTGAGCACTGAAGCTTTCTTT. It codes for CASTGLSTEAFF.

This clone came up a few times. J is TRBJ2-7 and V is TRBV18; 8 nucleotides agree with TRBD2. This CDR3 comprises 12 residues. Germline lookup yields CDR1 KGHSH and CDR2 LQKENI. V lost 6 bases, J lost 6 bases, and 4 bases stayed unmatched. The CDR3 is CASSPGRAEQYV. In DNA form, the CDR3 reads TGTGCCAGCTCGCCCGGGAGGGCCGAGCAGTACGTC.

The V gene is TRBV14, the J gene TRBJ2-1; 8 bases are shared with TRBD2. Germline V CDR1 and CDR2: SGHDN, FVKESK. The CDR3 has 16 amino acids. Trimming at V came to 0 bases and at J to 9 bases, leaving 10 bases not matched to a gene. CDR3 region: CASSQDTSGSKSEQFF. The CDR3 DNA is TGTGCCAGCAGCCAAGATACTAGCGGTTCGAAAAGTGAGCAGTTCTTC.

This clone is deemed medium-sized (0.01 to 0.1%). The chain joins TRBV9 to TRBJ2-1; 8 bases agree with TRBD2. Germline V gene data show CDR1 as SGDLS and CDR2 as YYNGEE. CDR3 length equals 15 residues. After removal of 3 bases from V and 13 bases from J, the junction contained 15 bases not matched to a gene. CDR3 residues: CASSGGLSGKMGQFF. The CDR3 coding sequence is TGTGCCAGCAGCGGGGGACTTAGCGGGAAAATGGGACAGTTCTTC.

The V gene is TRBV7-9, the J gene TRBJ1-5; D is unresolved. The CDR3 consists of 17 residues. Germline lookup yields CDR1 SEHNR and CDR2 FQNEAQ (reference sequence). Trimming left V 5 bases short and J 3 bases short, with 20 bases between. CDR3 sequence reads: CASSPLRRTEVNQPQHF. The CDR3, as DNA: TGTGCCAGCAGCCCCCTCCGGCGGACCGAGGTCAATCAGCCCCAGCATTTT.

V is TRBV7-8 and J is TRBJ1-3; D gene ambiguous. Germline-derived CDR1 and CDR2 are SGHVS and FQNEAQ. This CDR3 contains 15 residues. Trimming cost V 9 bases and J 0 bases, with 15 bases left between them. CDR3 bases: TGTGCCAGTCACGAGGGAGATCTCTCTGGAAACACCATATATTTT. Its translation: CASHEGDLSGNTIYF. Full variable domain (remainder filled in from reference TRBV7-8 and TRBJ1-3): GAGVSQSPRYKVAKRGQDVALRCDPISGHVSLFWYQQALGQGPEFLTYFQNEAQLDKSGLPSDRFFAERPEGSVSTLKIQRTQQEDSAVYLCASHEGDLSGNTIYFGEGSWLTVV.

This chain links TRBV10-3 with TRBJ1-2, with a tentative D call TRBD1 (5 bases). Trimming shortened V by 10 bases and J by 8 bases, and 17 bases separated the two germline ends. Germline V gene data show CDR1 as ENHRY and CDR2 as SYGVKD. CDR3 size: 12 residues. CDR3 protein: CATRGDGEGYTF. Written as DNA, the CDR3 is TGTGCCACTCGGGGGGACGGGGAGGGCTACACCTTC.

V usage is TRBV11-2 and J usage is TRBJ2-3; TRBD2 agrees at 7 bases. This CDR3 is built from 17 residues. Trimming removed 4 bases from V and 3 bases from J; junction bases left unmatched: 13. CDR1 and CDR2 from the germline V gene are SGHAT and FQNNGV. The DNA of the CDR3 is TGTGCCAGCAGCTCCAGAAGCCTCCTGGGAGGGACAGATACGCAGTATTTT. Translation: CASSSRSLLGGTDTQYF.

The chain has TRBV11-2 and TRBJ2-3; possibly TRBD1 for D (6 bases). Per germline, CDR1 SGHAT and CDR2 FQNNGV. V was clipped by 5 bases and J by 2 bases, with 14 bases between them. The CDR3 sequence is 15 residues long. CDR3 region: CASSPRQENTDTQYF. In nucleotides, the CDR3 is TGTGCCAGCAGCCCGAGACAGGAGAACACAGATACGCAGTATTTT.

V and J are TRBV10-3 and TRBJ2-3; D is possibly TRBD1 (6 bases). CDR1 is ENHRY, CDR2 SYGVKD, per germline. Trimming pared 6 bases from V and 0 bases from J, leaving 10 bases between. This CDR3 is built from 14 residues. DNA of the CDR3: TGTGCCATCAGGGGGACACCTAGCACAGATACGCAGTATTTT. Amino acid sequence: CAIRGTPSTDTQYF.

The chain links TRBV13 to TRBJ2-1; 16 bases agree with TRBD2. CDR1 is PRHDT, CDR2 FYEKMQ, per germline (reference sequence). After removal of 4 bases from V and 13 bases from J, the junction contained 7 bases not matched to a gene. This CDR3 is 15 amino acids long. CDR3 nucleotide sequence: TGTGCCAGCAGCTGGGGACTAGCGGGAGGGCTTGAACAGTTCTTC. It encodes CASSWGLAGGLEQFF.

The rearrangement links TRBV29-1 to TRBJ2-7; 10 bases are shared with TRBD1. Trimming at V came to 6 bases and at J to 3 bases, leaving 8 bases not matched to a gene. CDR1 and CDR2 from the germline V gene are SQVTM and ANQGSEA. The CDR3 spans 14 residues. Written as DNA, the CDR3 is TGCAGCGTGGCCGGGACAGGGGCACACTACGAGCAGTACTTC. This sequence encodes CSVAGTGAHYEQYF.

V and J are TRBV19 and TRBJ2-1; D is possibly TRBD1 (6 bases). This CDR3 has 13 residues. V was trimmed by 5 bases and J by 6 bases, leaving 11 bases between them. The germline CDR1 and CDR2 sequences are LNHDA and SQIVND (reference sequence). The CDR3 DNA sequence: TGTGCCAGTAGTGGCAACAGGGTCAATGAGCAGTTCTTC. Translating gives CASSGNRVNEQFF.

The V call is TRBV7-2, the J call TRBJ2-1; D might be TRBD1 or TRBD2, each matching 5 bases. The germline gives CDR1 SGHTA, CDR2 FQGNSA. Deletions cut 3 bases from V and 4 bases from J, with 10 bases between. This CDR3 contains 14 residues. CDR3 bases: TGTGCCAGCAGCTTTCGGGACGAGTACAATGAGCAGTTCTTC. Amino acids: CASSFRDEYNEQFF.

J is TRBJ1-5 and V is TRBV6-5, with D perhaps matching TRBD1 (5 bases). Trimming left V 10 bases short and J 6 bases short, with 19 bases between. Germline loops: CDR1 MNHEY, CDR2 SVGAGI. CDR3 size: 14 residues. Here the CDR3 reads CATRQGGSGQPQHF. Written as DNA, the CDR3 is TGTGCCACCCGGCAGGGAGGGAGCGGTCAGCCCCAGCATTTT.

This sequence joins TRBV30 and TRBJ1-5, with no clear D. CDR1 GTSNPN and CDR2 SVGIG come from the germline V gene (reference sequence). The CDR3 extends over 12 amino acids. Trimming removed 0 bases at V and 3 bases at J, with 3 bases between. The CDR3 region has the DNA TGTGCCTGGAGTGTAGACAATCAGCCCCAGCATTTT. Translation: CAWSVDNQPQHF.

Sample share makes this clone medium-sized. The identical CDR3 is also encoded by other nucleotide sequences in the sample. The genes are TRBV5-1 and TRBJ2-1, with 7 bases that match TRBD1. Germline V gives CDR1 SGHRS, CDR2 YFSETQ. V was pared by 0 bases and J by 5 bases, with 8 bases of the junction left unmatched. The CDR3 consists of 16 residues. The CDR3, as DNA: TGCGCCAGCAGCTTGGTCAAACAGGGGCACCACAATGAGCAGTTCTTC. Translation gives CASSLVKQGHHNEQFF. Together with reference TRBV5-1 and TRBJ2-1, the CDR3 gives the full variable domain: KAGVTQTPRYLIKTRGQQVTLSCSPISGHRSVSWYQQTPGQGLQFLFEYFSETQRNKGNFPGRFSGRQFSNSRSEMNVSTLELGDSALYLCASSLVKQGHHNEQFFGPGTRLTVL.